This T cell receptor (beta chain) was sequenced for a study of blood T cell repertoires in COVID-19. Looking at the study overall: There were acute and convalescent COVID-19 samples, and they came from the United States, Italy and Spain. Nucleic acid was either cDNA or gDNA, and it came from T cells, B-cell-depleted T cells, or PBMCs.

This clone was found once. As processed by the authors: From reference gene primer amplification, estimates of nucleated cell counts were derived. The table came from immunoSEQ multiplex PCR; TCRdb's copy has only in-frame clones and leaves some out. The V and J calls and the clone size are those of that table, but D and trimming were determined from the DNA. The top ten hold about 5.1% of the sample, which has about 190,000 clones, roughly 81% seen once. V lost 3 bases to trimming and J lost 6 bases; unmatched junction nucleotides: 7. This CDR3 is 14 amino acids long. Germline V gene lookup returns CDR1 DFQATT and CDR2 SNEGSKA (reference sequence).

J is TRBJ2-2 and V is TRBV20-1, with 7 bases that match TRBD2. Specimen: peripheral blood. The sequence derives from a woman between 65 and 79 years old with active or convalescent COVID-19. The CDR3 spells CSASRAGVAGELFF. CDR3 bases: TGCAGTGCTAGTAGGGCGGGAGTGGCCGGGGAGCTGTTTTTT.